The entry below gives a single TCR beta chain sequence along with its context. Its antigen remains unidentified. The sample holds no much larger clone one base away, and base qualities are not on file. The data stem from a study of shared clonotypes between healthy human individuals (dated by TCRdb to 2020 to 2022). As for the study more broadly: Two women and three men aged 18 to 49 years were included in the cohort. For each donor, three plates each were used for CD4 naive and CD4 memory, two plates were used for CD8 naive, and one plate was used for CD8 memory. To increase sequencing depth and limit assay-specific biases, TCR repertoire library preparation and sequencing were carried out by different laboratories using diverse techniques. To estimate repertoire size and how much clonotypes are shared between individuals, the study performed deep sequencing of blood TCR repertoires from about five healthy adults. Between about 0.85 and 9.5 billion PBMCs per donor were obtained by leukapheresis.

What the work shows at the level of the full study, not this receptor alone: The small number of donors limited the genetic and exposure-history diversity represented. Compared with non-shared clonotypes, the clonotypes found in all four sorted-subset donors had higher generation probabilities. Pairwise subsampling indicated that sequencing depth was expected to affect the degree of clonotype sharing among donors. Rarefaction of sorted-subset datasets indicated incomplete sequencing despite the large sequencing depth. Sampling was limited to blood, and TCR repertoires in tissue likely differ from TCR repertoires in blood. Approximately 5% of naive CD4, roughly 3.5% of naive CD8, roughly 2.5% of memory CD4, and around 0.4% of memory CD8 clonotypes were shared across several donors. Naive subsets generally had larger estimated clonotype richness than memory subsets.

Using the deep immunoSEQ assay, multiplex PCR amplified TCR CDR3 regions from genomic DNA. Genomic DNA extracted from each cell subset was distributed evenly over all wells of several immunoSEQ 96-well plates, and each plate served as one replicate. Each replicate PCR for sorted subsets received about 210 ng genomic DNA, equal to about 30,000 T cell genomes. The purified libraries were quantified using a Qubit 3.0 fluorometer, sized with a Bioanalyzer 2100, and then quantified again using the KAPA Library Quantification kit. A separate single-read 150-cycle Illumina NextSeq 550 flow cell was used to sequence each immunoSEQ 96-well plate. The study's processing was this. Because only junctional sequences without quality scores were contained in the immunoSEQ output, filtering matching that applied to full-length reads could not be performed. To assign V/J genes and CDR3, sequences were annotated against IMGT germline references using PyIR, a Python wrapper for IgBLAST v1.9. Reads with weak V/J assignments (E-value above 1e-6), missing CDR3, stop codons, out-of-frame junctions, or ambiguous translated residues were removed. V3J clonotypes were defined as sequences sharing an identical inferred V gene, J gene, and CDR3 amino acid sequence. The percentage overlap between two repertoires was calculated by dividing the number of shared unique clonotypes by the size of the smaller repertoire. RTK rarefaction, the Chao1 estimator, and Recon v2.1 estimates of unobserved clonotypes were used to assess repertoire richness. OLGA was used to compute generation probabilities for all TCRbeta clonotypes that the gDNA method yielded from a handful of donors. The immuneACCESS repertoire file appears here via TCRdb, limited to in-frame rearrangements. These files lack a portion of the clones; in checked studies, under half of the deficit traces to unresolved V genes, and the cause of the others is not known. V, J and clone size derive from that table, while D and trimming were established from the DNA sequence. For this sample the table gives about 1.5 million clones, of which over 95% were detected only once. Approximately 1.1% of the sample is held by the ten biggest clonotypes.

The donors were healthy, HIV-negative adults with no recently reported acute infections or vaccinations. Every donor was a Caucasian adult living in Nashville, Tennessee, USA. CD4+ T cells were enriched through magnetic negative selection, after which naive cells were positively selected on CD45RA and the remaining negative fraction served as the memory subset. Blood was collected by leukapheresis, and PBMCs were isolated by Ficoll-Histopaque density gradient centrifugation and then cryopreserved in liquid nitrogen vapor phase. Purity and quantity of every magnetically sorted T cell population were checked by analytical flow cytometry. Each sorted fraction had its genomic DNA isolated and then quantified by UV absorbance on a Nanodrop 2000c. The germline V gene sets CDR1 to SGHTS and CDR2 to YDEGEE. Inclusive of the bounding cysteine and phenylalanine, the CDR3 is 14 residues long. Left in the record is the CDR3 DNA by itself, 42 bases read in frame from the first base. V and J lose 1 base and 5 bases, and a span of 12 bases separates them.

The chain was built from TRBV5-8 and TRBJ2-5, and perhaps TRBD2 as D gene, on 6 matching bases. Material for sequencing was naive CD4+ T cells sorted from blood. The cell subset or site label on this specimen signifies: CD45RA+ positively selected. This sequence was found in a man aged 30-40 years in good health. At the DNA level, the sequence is TGTGCCAGCAGCTTGCCCGGGAGAAAGGAGACCCAGTACTTC. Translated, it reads CASSLPGRKETQYF. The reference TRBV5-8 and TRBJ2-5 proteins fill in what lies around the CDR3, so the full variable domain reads EAGVTQSPTHLIKTRGQQATLRCSPISGHTSVYWYQQALGLGLQFLLWYDEGEERNRGNFPPRFSGRQFPNYSSELNVNALELEDSALYLCASSLPGRKETQYFGPGTRLLVL.